What follows describes a single T cell receptor beta chain. Its antigen is not known. These data are taken from a study of cytomegalovirus exposure and HLA in healthy donors. Whole-study findings and limits: The study put some 150 TCR beta chains on its list as cytomegalovirus-associated.

The PCR contained 60 Vbeta and 13 Jbeta primers. The method was immunoSEQ multiplex PCR; TCRdb's version includes in-frame clones alone and lacks a portion of them. The table shows about 100,000 clones, with around four fifths occurring only once. Per germline, CDR1 MNHEY and CDR2 SVGAGI. V dropped 2 bases and J dropped 10 bases, with 14 bases sitting between them. The CDR3 spans 13 residues. This TCR derives from a man younger than 45 in good health and CMV-seronegative. Sequencing was done on a sample of PBMCs. The chain couples TRBV6-5 to TRBJ1-1; the D gene is possibly TRBD1 (5 bases). The CDR3 here is CASSYEISGSAFF. The CDR3 nucleotides are TGTGCCAGCAGTTACGAGATCTCAGGGTCAGCTTTCTTT.